The 4 T cell receptor beta chains reported below all come from one sample, sequenced in a study of T cell responses to AZD1222 COVID-19 vaccine. Here immunoSEQ multiplex PCR was the method, and the copy in TCRdb shows in-frame clones only, minus some. Of 90,000 to 150,000 clones detected, just over 90% appear once; the ten largest clones hold 4.5%. Sequencing was performed on peripheral blood, taken on day 0 of AZD1222 vaccination. Receptors were obtained from an adult in good health.

This clone was found once. The chain combines TRBV24-1 with TRBJ2-1; 10 nucleotides match TRBD2. The V segment lost 5 bases and the J segment 6 bases; nucleotides outside the gene matches: 15. Germline loops: CDR1 KGHDR, CDR2 SFDVKD. The CDR3 has 18 amino acids. The CDR3 nucleotides are TGTGCCACCAGTGTTCAGCGGGGGGGAGTAATTGGGCCCAATGAGCAGTTCTTC. Amino acid sequence: CATSVQRGGVIGPNEQFF.

This sequence joins TRBV24-1 and TRBJ1-6, with D maybe TRBD1 (6 bases). CDR1 and CDR2 (germline): KGHDR, SFDVKD. This CDR3 is built from 13 residues. Trimming took 4 bases from V and 11 from J, leaving 11 bases between them. The DNA of the CDR3 is TGTGCCACCAGTGACACAGGGAGGACACCCCTCCACTTT. It yields the protein CATSDTGRTPLHF.

V is TRBV19 and J is TRBJ1-6, with D unresolved. The germline V and J ends were trimmed by 1 base and 6 bases, with 10 bases remaining between them. The CDR3 is made up of 15 amino acids. Per germline, CDR1 LNHDA and CDR2 SQIVND (reference sequence). The CDR3 coding sequence is TGTGCCAGTAGTATAGTCGGCCGCTTTAATTCACCCCTCCACTTT. Protein: CASSIVGRFNSPLHF.

V gene TRBV18 combines with J gene TRBJ1-4; TRBD1 matches 8 bases. CDR1 and CDR2 (germline): KGHSH, LQKENI. With V trimmed by 3 bases and J by 6 bases, 3 bases remained unmatched. The CDR3 runs to 14 residues. CDR3 nucleotides: TGTGCCAGCTCACCCGGGACAGGTTATGAAAAACTGTTTTTT. Translated: CASSPGTGYEKLFF.